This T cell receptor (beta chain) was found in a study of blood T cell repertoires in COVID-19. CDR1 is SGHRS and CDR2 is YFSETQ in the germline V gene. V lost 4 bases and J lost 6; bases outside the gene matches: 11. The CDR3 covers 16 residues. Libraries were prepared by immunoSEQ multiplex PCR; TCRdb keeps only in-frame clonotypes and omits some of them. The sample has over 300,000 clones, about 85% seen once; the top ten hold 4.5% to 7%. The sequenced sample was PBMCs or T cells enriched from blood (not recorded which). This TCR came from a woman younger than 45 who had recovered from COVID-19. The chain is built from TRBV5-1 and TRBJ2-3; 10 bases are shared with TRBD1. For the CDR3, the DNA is TGCGCCAGCAGCATGGGGGACAGGGGCCCAGGGGATACGCAGTATTTT. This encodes CASSMGDRGPGDTQYF.